A single count supports the clone carrying this TCR beta chain. The antigen remains unidentified. This sample is part of a study of regulatory dendritic cells for organ transplantation. Study-level results: Mature dendritic cells appeared to drive more memory CD8+ clonal expansion than regulatory ones. Naive T cells showed high diversity, memory cells less, memory CD8+ least. The most alloreactive TCR clonotypes were found in resting memory CD8+ cells.

Produced via immunoSEQ multiplex PCR; TCRdb's table is partial and in-frame only. The top ten clones hold approximately 2.4% of a sample with approximately 10,000 clones, 60% to 85% of them seen once. Sorted T cells were CFSE-labeled and cultured around 5 days with allogeneic regulatory or mature dendritic cells at 1:10. Naive CD45RA+ and memory CD45RO+ CD4+ or CD8+ T cells were FACS-sorted. Germline V gene sequence: CDR1 MNHEY, CDR2 SVGAGI. This CDR3 contains 15 residues. With 4 bases clipped from V and 4 bases from J, the junction kept 6 bases outside the gene matches. Sequenced: memory CD4+ T cells from blood cultured with regulatory dendritic cells. Subset defined: CD45RO+ memory T cells. The chain links TRBV6-5 to TRBJ2-5; 10 nucleotides line up with TRBD2. The clonotype originates from a human donor in good health. The CDR3 nucleotides read TGTGCCAGCAGTTTACTAGCGGGGAATTCAGAGACCCAGTACTTC. Protein sequence: CASSLLAGNSETQYF.